A selection of T cell receptor beta chains follows, all from one sample in a study of T-cell reconstitution after alpha-beta-depleted transplantation in children. MiXCR was run by TCRdb on the PCR reads, yielding one entry per CDR3 protein. The table has over 200,000 distinct CDR3 sequences, approximately 9.5% seen once; the top ten hold approximately 5.9%. Sequenced here: PBMCs from the stem cell graft donor, sampled from the stem cell graft. The receptors derive from a human donor who donated a stem cell graft to a child with acute lymphoblastic leukemia. Each CDR3 is given with its conserved first and last residue. The D gene is left open where the match is weak. Clone size is shown for a subset of rows, as once, few, many or a class of expanded clone.

v_gene	j_gene	d_gene	abundance	len	CDR3aa	CDR3nt
TRBV4-3	TRBJ1-6	NA	NA	15	CASSQDGTANSPLHF	TGCGCCAGCAGCCAAGATGGGACGGCAAATTCACCCCTCCACTTT
TRBV7-9	TRBJ1-4	NA	NA	14	CASSPLGVIEKLFF	TGTGCCAGCAGTCCTCTTGGAGTTATTGAAAAACTGTTTTTT
TRBV12-3/TRBV12-4	TRBJ2-5	NA	few	14	CASSDLLDSSTQYF	TGTGCCAGCAGTGACCTGTTAGACAGCAGTACCCAGTACTTC
TRBV7-2	TRBJ2-3	NA	once	17	CASSLVRGGAGTDTQYF	TGTGCCAGCAGCTTAGTAAGGGGGGGGGCCGGAACAGATACGCAGTATTTT
TRBV18	TRBJ2-7	NA	many	15	CASSSGGASSYEQYF	TGTGCCAGCTCATCAGGGGGGGCCAGCTCCTACGAGCAGTACTTC
TRBV12-3/TRBV12-4	TRBJ1-5	NA	many	15	CASSLALNGDQPQHF	TGTGCCAGCAGTTTAGCGCTAAACGGGGATCAGCCCCAGCATTTT
TRBV5-1	TRBJ2-3	NA	few	14	CASSLGATPDTQYF	TGCGCCAGCAGCTTGGGGGCTACCCCAGATACGCAGTATTTT
TRBV7-9	TRBJ2-1	NA	NA	15	CASSDRRDPGNEQFF	TGTGCCAGCAGCGACCGCCGGGACCCGGGGAATGAGCAGTTCTTC
TRBV5-6	TRBJ1-1	TRBD1	many	17	CASSFVSTGTANTEAFF	TGTGCCAGCAGCTTTGTAAGCACCGGGACAGCGAACACTGAAGCTTTCTTT
TRBV13	TRBJ2-7	NA	many	15	CASSYSGQSSYEQYF	TGTGCCAGCAGCTATTCCGGACAGAGCTCCTACGAGCAGTACTTC
TRBV11-2	TRBJ2-6	NA	few	17	CASSPTGHLSGANVLTF	TGTGCCAGCAGCCCAACGGGACATCTCTCTGGGGCCAACGTCCTGACTTTC
TRBV7-2	TRBJ1-1	NA	few	14	CASMGSLMNTEAFF	TGTGCCAGCATGGGCAGCCTAATGAACACTGAAGCTTTCTTT
TRBV12-3/TRBV12-4	TRBJ2-6	NA	few	19	CASSLSLASADSGANVLTF	TGTGCCAGCAGTTTAAGTCTGGCTAGCGCTGACTCTGGGGCCAACGTCCTGACTTTC
TRBV7-6	TRBJ2-7	TRBD2	few	18	CASIPRGGAISLSREQYF	TGTGCCAGCATTCCTCGGGGGGGCGCGATCTCGTTGTCTCGCGAGCAGTACTTC
TRBV7-6	TRBJ1-5	NA	many	16	CASSPDPGDSNQPQHF	TGTGCCAGCAGCCCAGATCCGGGGGATAGCAATCAGCCCCAGCATTTT
TRBV2	TRBJ2-6	TRBD1	many	16	CASTRDRSSGANVLTF	TGTGCCAGCACCCGGGACAGGTCGTCTGGGGCCAACGTCCTGACTTTC
TRBV4-3	TRBJ1-2	NA	few	15	CASSQDRSGRFGYTF	TGCGCCAGCAGCCAAGATAGATCCGGCAGATTTGGCTACACCTTC
TRBV7-8	TRBJ2-5	NA	NA	14	CASSSGRSEETQYF	TGTGCCAGCAGCTCGGGACGATCGGAAGAGACCCAGTACTTC
TRBV20-1	TRBJ2-7	TRBD2	NA	16	CSASLMRGMSSYEQYF	TGCAGTGCTAGTTTGATGCGGGGGATGAGCTCCTACGAGCAGTACTTC
TRBV2	TRBJ2-7	NA	many	13	CASSISPPYEQYF	TGTGCCAGCAGTATTTCGCCCCCTTACGAGCAGTACTTC
TRBV21-1	TRBJ1-5	NA	many	16	CASSKDKEISNQPQHF	TGTGCCAGCAGCAAAGATAAAGAGATTAGCAATCAGCCCCAGCATTTT